Below are 27 T cell receptor beta chains sequenced from a single sample in a study of blood T cells in healthy people across ages. Using a J-beta primer mix together with a sample-barcoded 5' primer, a second PCR was run for roughly 7 to 11 cycles. Each CDR3 protein is one row after TCRdb ran MiXCR on the 5' RACE reads. Of approximately 800,000 distinct CDR3 sequences listed, approximately 65% are singletons. The sequenced material came from blood. The origin of the receptors is a man aged 25 to 40 in good health.

The chain employs TRBV28 and TRBJ2-7; TRBD1 agrees at 10 bases. V gave up 5 bases and J gave up 6 bases; unmatched junction bases: 10. The V gene's germline CDR1 is MDHEN and CDR2 SYDVKM. The CDR3 has 15 residues. As DNA, the CDR3 is TGTGCCAGCAGTGCCCCTCCGGGACAGGGGTCCGAGCAGTACTTC. It is translated as CASSAPPGQGSEQYF.

The rearrangement joins TRBV15 to TRBJ2-1, with 10 bases matching TRBD1. Trimming cost V 5 bases and J 4 bases; bases outside gene matches: 5. In germline, CDR1 is LNHNV, CDR2 YYDKDF (reference sequence). CDR3 length: 15 residues. The CDR3 spells CATSRQGAIYNEQFF. For the CDR3, the DNA is TGTGCCACCAGCCGACAGGGGGCTATTTACAATGAGCAGTTCTTC.

The chain uses TRBV15 and TRBJ2-7; D possibly corresponds to TRBD2 (6 bases). Per the germline V gene, CDR1 is LNHNV and CDR2 is YYDKDF (reference sequence). The CDR3 totals 14 residues. Deletions cut 2 bases from V and 0 bases from J, with 8 bases between. CDR3 sequence: CATSRSAGSYEQYF. In DNA, the CDR3 is TGTGCCACCAGCAGATCAGCGGGCTCCTACGAGCAGTACTTC.

Turning to this clonotype: Relative to the germline gene, one junction end is altered; a read error may explain this. The chain employs TRBV7-9 and TRBJ2-1; 10 nucleotides line up with TRBD2. The germline V gene encodes CDR1 SEHNR and CDR2 FQNEAQ (reference sequence). This CDR3 comprises 15 residues. The CDR3 sequence: CDSSRTSGNYNEQFF. CDR3 DNA sequence: TGTGACAGCAGCCGAACTAGCGGGAATTACAATGAGCAGTTCTTC.

J is TRBJ2-3 and V is TRBV12-3 or TRBV12-4, with 7 bases matching TRBD2. Germline trimming cut 3 bases from V and 2 bases from J; bases unmatched to any gene: 8. This CDR3 comprises 16 residues. CDR3 in amino acids: CASSFRGDSFTDTQYF. The CDR3 region has the DNA TGTGCCAGCAGTTTTCGGGGGGACTCCTTCACAGATACGCAGTATTTT.

The chain carries TRBV7-9 and TRBJ2-7, with D possibly being TRBD1 (6 bases). Germline V gene lookup returns CDR1 SEHNR and CDR2 FQNEAQ (reference sequence). Trimming removed 10 bases from V and 5 bases from J, with 15 bases in between. This CDR3 has 12 amino acids. The CDR3 DNA reads TGTGCCACTACCAACAGGGCCCACGAGCAGTACTTC. Encoded protein: CATTNRAHEQYF.

The chain recombines TRBV7-2 with TRBJ1-1; D perhaps matches TRBD1 (6 bases). The CDR3 is made up of 11 amino acids. Trimming removed 5 bases at V and 10 bases at J, with 11 bases between. CDR1 SGHTA and CDR2 FQGNSA come from the germline V gene. This chain's CDR3 is CASSGGLGAFF. CDR3 in DNA: TGTGCCAGCAGCGGGGGGCTGGGAGCTTTCTTT.

This sequence joins TRBV9 and TRBJ2-7, with 8 bases matching TRBD2. The length of the CDR3 is 15 residues. The V gene's germline CDR1 is SGDLS and CDR2 YYNGEE. After removal of 4 bases from V and 6 bases from J, the junction contained 12 bases not matched to a gene. CDR3 sequence: CASSLGPGLGSEQYF. The CDR3 nucleotides are TGTGCCAGCAGCCTCGGACCGGGACTAGGAAGCGAGCAGTACTTC.

This clonotype was observed at least ten times. The rearrangement links TRBV4-3 to TRBJ2-1; D perhaps matches TRBD2 (6 bases). The CDR3 loop spans 14 amino acids. V shed 5 bases and J shed 6 bases, with 14 bases lying between them. CDR1 and CDR2 (germline): LGHNA, YSLEER. In nucleotides, the CDR3 is TGCGCCAGCAGCATCCGAGGGAGGATCAATGAGCAGTTCTTC. Translated: CASSIRGRINEQFF.

This chain links TRBV20-1 with TRBJ2-3; 8 positions agree with TRBD2. This CDR3 region has 13 residues. V lost 6 bases, J lost 6 bases, and 8 bases stayed unmatched. Per germline, CDR1 DFQATT and CDR2 SNEGSKA (reference sequence). CDR3 nucleotide sequence: TGCAGTGCCGGGAGGGTCTCAGCGGATACGCAGTATTTT. Its protein is CSAGRVSADTQYF.

The chain has TRBV7-2 and TRBJ1-1, with TRBD1 as a possible D gene (5 bases). The CDR3 has 13 amino acids. V lost 5 bases and J 4 bases, leaving 11 bases between the germline ends. Looked up from germline, CDR1 is SGHTA and CDR2 is FQGNSA. CDR3 DNA: TGTGCCAGCAGCCTCGGGGCATCCACTGAAGCTTTCTTT. Translated: CASSLGASTEAFF.

The chain employs TRBV3-1 and TRBJ2-4; D is undetermined. The V gene lost 1 base and the J gene lost 5 bases, with 3 bases spanning the gap. Germline V CDR1 and CDR2: LGHDT, YNNKEL (reference sequence). There are 12 residues in the CDR3. CDR3 region: CASSQVENIQYF. In DNA form, the CDR3 reads TGTGCCAGCAGCCAAGTGGAAAACATTCAGTACTTC.

Turning to this clonotype: A much larger clone differs from this one at a single base, so this may be a read error. The V call is TRBV7-6, the J call TRBJ2-5, with D tentatively TRBD1 (5 bases). Trimming left V 1 base short and J 11 bases short, with 20 bases between. Germline V gene sequence: CDR1 SGHVS, CDR2 FNYEAQ. The CDR3 loop spans 15 amino acids. CDR3 protein: CASSLVAQGSHVQYF. As DNA, the CDR3 is TGTGCCAGCAGCTTAGTGGCTCAGGGTAGCCACGTGCAGTACTTC.

The chain links TRBV20-1 to TRBJ2-3; either TRBD1 or TRBD2 may supply D (5 bases each). This CDR3 contains 13 residues. V lost 4 bases, J lost 13 bases, and 21 bases lay in between. CDR1 is DFQATT and CDR2 is SNEGSKA in the germline V gene (reference sequence). This CDR3 is CSATLVGVPREYF. CDR3 in DNA: TGCAGTGCTACCCTAGTGGGGGTTCCTCGGGAGTATTTT.

V usage is TRBV15 and J usage is TRBJ1-4; D is perhaps TRBD1 (6 bases). Trimming left V 1 base short and J 8 bases short, with 23 bases between. The germline V gene has CDR1 LNHNV and CDR2 YYDKDF (reference sequence). This CDR3 is built from 18 residues. The CDR3 loop is CATSRVPGQPREKEKLFF. In DNA, the CDR3 is TGTGCCACCAGCAGAGTTCCGGGACAACCGAGGGAAAAAGAAAAACTGTTTTTT.

This clonotype turned up a few times. The rearrangement uses TRBV20-1 and TRBJ2-3; 8 nucleotides line up with TRBD1. Trimming at V came to 3 bases and at J to 3 bases, leaving 8 bases not matched to a gene. The CDR3 runs 15 residues. Per the germline V gene, CDR1 is DFQATT and CDR2 is SNEGSKA (reference sequence). The CDR3 DNA reads as TGCAGTGCTAGTCAGGGGGCAGCCTTAACAGATACGCAGTATTTT. The encoded protein is CSASQGAALTDTQYF.

V and J are TRBV6-4 and TRBJ2-1; a possible D gene is TRBD2 (6 bases). Germline-derived CDR1 and CDR2 are MRHNA and SNTAGT. The V gene lost 4 bases and the J gene lost 8 bases, with 15 bases spanning the gap. The length of the CDR3 is 14 residues. The CDR3 DNA sequence: TGTGCCAGCAGTGCCGCGGGGTTTGAAGATGAGCAGTTCTTC. Translation gives CASSAAGFEDEQFF.

In this sample, this clonotype turned up once. This rearrangement joins TRBV5-1 to TRBJ2-7; TRBD1 or TRBD2 may be the D gene (5 bases each). Deletions cut 6 bases from V and 3 bases from J, with 13 bases between. The CDR3 covers 13 residues. Germline V gene data show CDR1 as SGHRS and CDR2 as YFSETQ. CDR3 sequence: CASNGDRFYEQYF. Written as DNA, the CDR3 is TGCGCCAGCAACGGGGACCGATTCTACGAGCAGTACTTC.

The chain links TRBV14 to TRBJ2-5; perhaps TRBD1 as D (6 bases). The CDR3 runs to 14 residues. V shed 3 bases and J shed 2 bases, with 10 bases lying between them. CDR1 is SGHDN, CDR2 FVKESK, per germline. The CDR3 region has the DNA TGTGCCAGCAGCCAGGACAGCAATCAAGAGACCCAGTACTTC. Translating gives CASSQDSNQETQYF.

In this sample, this clonotype turned up a few times. The chain joins TRBV4-3 to TRBJ2-2; 9 bases are shared with TRBD2. With 0 bases clipped from V and 6 bases from J, the junction kept 5 bases outside the gene matches. The germline V gene encodes CDR1 LGHNA and CDR2 YSLEER. The CDR3 has 16 amino acids. CDR3 sequence reads: CASSQDWLAGPGELFF. CDR3 sequence (DNA): TGCGCCAGCAGCCAAGATTGGCTAGCGGGGCCCGGGGAGCTGTTTTTT.

The chain joins TRBV28 to TRBJ2-7, with 8 bases aligning to TRBD2. CDR1 is MDHEN, CDR2 SYDVKM, per germline. With V trimmed by 6 bases and J by 3 bases, 19 bases remained unmatched. CDR3 length: 18 residues. The CDR3, as DNA: TGTGCCAGCAGACCCGTAGGGACTGGGTTAGCGGGGAGCTACGAGCAGTACTTC. It specifies CASRPVGTGLAGSYEQYF.

This chain connects TRBV4-3 to TRBJ2-5; D is uncertain. CDR3 size: 15 residues. The V and J ends lost 4 bases and 5 bases respectively, with 17 bases between them. CDR1 is LGHNA and CDR2 is YSLEER in the germline V gene. The CDR3 DNA sequence: TGCGCCAGCAGCCCCGTCGGGCAGAGCATGGAGACCCAGTACTTC. Protein sequence: CASSPVGQSMETQYF.

Regarding this clonotype: Since a much larger clone is just one base distant, this may be a read error. The gene calls are TRBV4-3 and TRBJ2-3; tentatively, D is TRBD2 (5 bases). The CDR3 spans 13 residues. The germline gives CDR1 LGHNA, CDR2 YSLEER. V was cut by 1 base and J by 4 bases, with 6 bases left in between. The CDR3 here is CASSQAGSDTQYF. The CDR3 coding sequence is TGCGCCAGCAGCCAAGCGGGGTCAGATACGCAGTATTTT.

The chain is built from TRBV28 and TRBJ2-4; possible D gene TRBD2, 6 bases. The CDR3 contains 15 residues. Trimming pared 6 bases from V and 0 bases from J, leaving 12 bases between. Germline values: CDR1 MDHEN, CDR2 SYDVKM. The CDR3 DNA follows: TGTGCCAGCAGGACCCCGGGGGTAGCCAAAAACATTCAGTACTTC. Translated, it gives CASRTPGVAKNIQYF.

The chain couples TRBV7-9 to TRBJ2-7; 8 bases agree with TRBD1. Looked up from germline, CDR1 is SEHNR and CDR2 is FQNEAQ (reference sequence). The ends lost 4 bases at V and 3 bases at J; junction bases unmatched: 11. CDR3 size: 16 residues. The CDR3 DNA is TGTGCCAGCAGCTCACCGGTTGGACAGGGATACTACGAGCAGTACTTC. This gives the protein CASSSPVGQGYYEQYF.

The chain carries TRBV7-2 and TRBJ2-3, with D unclear. V lost 3 bases and J 1 base, leaving 14 bases between the germline ends. Germline CDR1 reads SGHTA; CDR2 reads FQGNSA. The CDR3 contains 16 residues. The CDR3: CASSFLGKGRTDTQYF. The DNA for the CDR3 is TGTGCCAGCAGCTTCTTGGGCAAGGGCCGCACAGATACGCAGTATTTT.

This clonotype showed up just a few times. The V gene is TRBV20-1, the J gene TRBJ2-7; 9 positions match TRBD2. V dropped 4 bases and J dropped 1; count of bases not matched to a gene: 5. Germline loops: CDR1 DFQATT, CDR2 SNEGSKA (reference sequence). CDR3 length equals 14 residues. The CDR3 DNA is TGCAGTGCTAATGCGGGGGGGAATTCCTACGAGCAGTACTTC. It specifies CSANAGGNSYEQYF.